The 4 T cell receptor beta chains below all came from one sample that was sequenced in a study of CD8 T cells in ankylosing spondylitis. MiXCR, applied by TCRdb to the 5' RACE reads, yields one record per CDR3 protein. Of roughly 130,000 distinct CDR3 sequences listed, roughly 15% are singletons. The sample comprised blood, either unsorted or a sorted T cell fraction (not recorded which). All receptors come from a female donor with ankylosing spondylitis or in good health (not recorded which).

The V and J genes are TRBV3-1 and TRBJ1-1; the match to TRBD1 covers 10 bases. This CDR3 has 17 amino acids. Germline lookup yields CDR1 LGHDT and CDR2 YNNKEL (reference sequence). With 3 bases clipped from V and 1 base from J, the junction kept 8 bases outside the gene matches. CDR3 amino acids: CASSQVDRGLRNTEAFF. CDR3 coding DNA: TGTGCCAGCAGCCAGGTAGACAGGGGGCTTAGGAACACTGAAGCTTTCTTT.

This clonotype was recorded many times. CDR3 DNA sequence: TGTGCCACAGATGAGACTGGACAGTCTTCTAATGAAAAACTGTTTTTT. Encoded protein: CATDETGQSSNEKLFF. This sequence joins TRBV6-1 and TRBJ1-4, with a tentative D call TRBD1 (6 bases). V lost 10 bases and J 3 bases, leaving 21 bases between the germline ends. Germline lookup yields CDR1 MNHNS and CDR2 SASEGT. This CDR3 comprises 16 residues.

This clonotype was seen many times. This chain connects TRBV20-1 to TRBJ2-1, with TRBD2 as a possible D gene (6 bases). Trimming left V 3 bases short and J 3 bases short, with 12 bases between. The germline CDR1 and CDR2 sequences are DFQATT and SNEGSKA (reference sequence). This CDR3 has 14 amino acids. The DNA of the CDR3 is TGCAGTGCTAGTCCGGGGGTCTTCTACAATGAGCAGTTCTTC. Its protein is CSASPGVFYNEQFF.

J is TRBJ2-1 and V is TRBV7-3; perhaps D is TRBD1 or TRBD2 (6 bases each). The CDR3 consists of 17 residues. Looked up from germline, CDR1 is SGHTA and CDR2 is FQGTGA. V was clipped by 5 bases and J by 8 bases, with 25 bases between them. The CDR3 here is CASSLKPSGGGKDEQFF. CDR3 nucleotides: TGTGCCAGCAGCCTAAAGCCTTCAGGAGGGGGGAAGGATGAGCAGTTCTTC.